Below are 24 T cell receptor beta chains sequenced from a single sample in a study of blood T cell repertoires in COVID-19. TCRdb keeps only in-frame clones here, not all; method: immunoSEQ multiplex PCR. The sample contains roughly 240,000 clones, 85% of which appear only once. The specimen was peripheral blood. The receptors here all came from a man between 45 and 60 years old with COVID-19, enrolled during active disease.

The V gene is TRBV5-4, the J gene TRBJ2-7; D perhaps matches TRBD1 (6 bases). Germline CDR1 reads SGHNT; CDR2 reads YYREEE (reference sequence). The CDR3 contains 13 residues. V lost 4 bases to trimming and J lost 5 bases, with 13 bases between them. The DNA for the CDR3 is TGTGCCAGCAGCATACAGGGTTCTAACGAGCAGTACTTC. Encoded protein: CASSIQGSNEQYF.

This chain links TRBV9 with TRBJ2-1, with D perhaps matching TRBD2 (6 bases). Germline V lookup: CDR1 SGDLS, CDR2 YYNGEE. V was trimmed by 4 bases and J by 3 bases, leaving 20 bases between them. CDR3 length equals 17 residues. The CDR3 loop is CASSRRGSRGGYNEQFF. CDR3 coding DNA: TGTGCCAGCAGCCGGAGGGGCTCCCGAGGTGGCTACAATGAGCAGTTCTTC. Full variable domain (missing parts from reference TRBV9 and TRBJ2-1): DSGVTQTPKHLITATGQRVTLRCSPRSGDLSVYWYQQSLDQGLQFLIQYYNGEERAKGNILERFSAQQFPDLHSELNLSSLELGDSALYFCASSRRGSRGGYNEQFFGPGTRLTVL.

The chain combines TRBV5-5 with TRBJ1-2; 7 positions match TRBD1. Losses at the gene ends were 6 bases for V and 8 bases for J; bases not matched to a gene: 7. Germline-derived CDR1 and CDR2 are SGHKS and YYEKEE (reference sequence). CDR3 length equals 12 residues. Here the CDR3 reads CASISGQEGYTF. In nucleotides, the CDR3 is TGTGCCAGCATATCCGGACAGGAGGGCTACACCTTC.

The chain uses TRBV20-1 and TRBJ2-7; the match to TRBD2 covers 9 bases. Germline V gives CDR1 DFQATT, CDR2 SNEGSKA (reference sequence). The CDR3 extends over 15 amino acids. Trimming cost V 3 bases and J 4 bases; bases outside gene matches: 10. This chain's CDR3 is CSASDQRGAFYEQYF. The CDR3 coding sequence is TGCAGTGCTAGTGACCAGCGGGGGGCGTTTTACGAGCAGTACTTC.

The DNA of the CDR3 is TGTGCCACCGCGCCGGGACAGGGGAACAATGAGCAGTTCTTC. Translated: CATAPGQGNNEQFF. The chain has TRBV24-1 and TRBJ2-1; 10 positions agree with TRBD1. Trimming at V came to 9 bases and at J to 5 bases, leaving 6 bases not matched to a gene. The length of the CDR3 is 14 residues. Looked up from germline, CDR1 is KGHDR and CDR2 is SFDVKD.

The J gene is TRBJ1-6, the V gene TRBV27, with 10 bases lining up with TRBD1. CDR3 size: 17 residues. Trimming took 4 bases from V and 2 from J; bases not matched to a gene: 5. From germline, CDR1 is MNHEY and CDR2 SMNVEV (reference sequence). The CDR3 loop is CASSSGQGVAYNSPLHF. The CDR3, as DNA: TGTGCCAGCAGTTCCGGACAGGGGGTGGCCTATAATTCACCCCTCCACTTT.

The rearrangement joins TRBV5-1 to TRBJ2-7; the D gene is possibly TRBD2 (6 bases). V was clipped by 3 bases and J by 5 bases, with 15 bases between them. The V gene's germline CDR1 is SGHRS and CDR2 YFSETQ. CDR3 length: 14 residues. The CDR3 nucleotides are TGCGCCAGCAGCTGGGGACTTCCCCCCAACGAGCAGTACTTC. This translates into CASSWGLPPNEQYF. Variable domain in full (rest from reference TRBV5-1 and TRBJ2-7): KAGVTQTPRYLIKTRGQQVTLSCSPISGHRSVSWYQQTPGQGLQFLFEYFSETQRNKGNFPGRFSGRQFSNSRSEMNVSTLELGDSALYLCASSWGLPPNEQYFGPGTRLTVT.

J is TRBJ2-3 and V is TRBV5-4, with TRBD1 matching over 9 bases. Germline V gene data show CDR1 as SGHNT and CDR2 as YYREEE (reference sequence). After removal of 5 bases from V and 3 bases from J, the junction contained 7 bases not matched to a gene. The CDR3 consists of 15 residues. The CDR3 region is CASRSGTGLTDTQYF. Written as DNA, the CDR3 is TGTGCCAGCAGATCCGGGACAGGGTTAACAGATACGCAGTATTTT.

The genes are TRBV24-1 and TRBJ1-5; 9 bases are shared with TRBD1. The CDR3 has 18 amino acids. Per germline, CDR1 KGHDR and CDR2 SFDVKD. J lost 2 bases, V lost 3 bases, and 10 bases had no gene match. As DNA, the CDR3 is TGTGCCACCAGTGATCCCTTACAGGGGGCTGGAGGCAATCAGCCCCAGCATTTT. Its translation: CATSDPLQGAGGNQPQHF.

The chain carries TRBV5-1 and TRBJ2-5; D call uncertain. Trimming cost V 0 bases and J 5 bases, with 17 bases left between them. The CDR3 runs 16 residues. The germline CDR1 and CDR2 sequences are SGHRS and YFSETQ. The CDR3 loop reads CASSLAPGGAGETQYF. The CDR3, as DNA: TGCGCCAGCAGCTTGGCCCCCGGCGGAGCCGGGGAGACCCAGTACTTC.

The chain employs TRBV7-3 and TRBJ2-5, with TRBD1 identical over 7 bases. The CDR3 runs 13 residues. Trimming cost V 4 bases and J 5 bases; bases outside gene matches: 4. Per germline, CDR1 SGHTA and CDR2 FQGTGA. The CDR3 DNA sequence: TGTGCCAGCAGCTCGGGACAGTCCGAGACCCAGTACTTC. Translated: CASSSGQSETQYF.

The chain couples TRBV12-5 to TRBJ2-7, with D perhaps TRBD1 (6 bases). Germline CDR1 and CDR2: LGHNT and FRNRAP. V dropped 3 bases and J dropped 6 bases, with 18 bases sitting between them. There are 15 residues in the CDR3. In DNA form, the CDR3 reads TGTGCTAGTGGTTTAGACGAAAACAGGGTTCGCGAGCAGTACTTC. It encodes CASGLDENRVREQYF.

The chain links TRBV3-1 (or the pseudogene TRBV3-2) to TRBJ1-2, with D possibly TRBD1 on 5 matching bases. CDR3 length: 15 residues. V lost 4 bases and J 8 bases, leaving 20 bases between the germline ends. The germline V gene encodes CDR1 LGHDT and CDR2 YNNKEL (reference sequence). CDR3 sequence: CASSPQGSTEQGYTF. CDR3 DNA sequence: TGTGCCAGCAGCCCGCAGGGATCAACCGAGCAAGGCTACACCTTC.

This clone was seen ten or more times. The rearrangement uses TRBV4-1 and TRBJ1-1; a weak D match, TRBD1 (5 bases). Germline V gives CDR1 MGHRA, CDR2 YSYEKL. This CDR3 contains 12 residues. Trimming removed 4 bases at V and 5 bases at J, with 8 bases between. The CDR3 DNA reads as TGCGCCAGCAGCCGGCCAGGGACTGAAGCTTTCTTT. It yields the protein CASSRPGTEAFF.

This chain uses TRBV6-5 with TRBJ1-1, with 7 bases fitting TRBD1. The germline V gene encodes CDR1 MNHEY and CDR2 SVGAGI. This CDR3 is built from 13 residues. With V trimmed by 7 bases and J by 6 bases, 8 bases remained unmatched. For the CDR3, the DNA is TGTGCCAGCACGGGCAGGGGGAGTCCTGAAGCTTTCTTT. Translation: CASTGRGSPEAFF.

The chain combines TRBV5-8 with TRBJ2-3, with 7 bases fitting TRBD2. Trimming took 3 bases from V and 0 from J; bases not matched to a gene: 10. CDR1 is SGHTS and CDR2 is YDEGEE in the germline V gene. The CDR3 totals 17 residues. This chain's CDR3 is CASSSPELALSTDTQYF. DNA of the CDR3: TGTGCCAGCAGCTCTCCCGAACTAGCGCTTAGCACAGATACGCAGTATTTT.

V gene TRBV7-2 combines with J gene TRBJ2-7; D is uncertain. The CDR3 loop spans 15 amino acids. Trimming removed 3 bases from V and 1 base from J, with 13 bases in between. Germline assignment: CDR1 SGHTA and CDR2 FQGNSA. The CDR3 DNA reads as TGTGCCAGCAGCTTCGCCCTGGCGGCATCCTACGAGCAGTACTTC. This gives the protein CASSFALAASYEQYF. The full variable domain, completed using reference TRBV7-2 and TRBJ2-7, is GAGVSQSPSNKVTEKGKDVELRCDPISGHTALYWYRQSLGQGLEFLIYFQGNSAPDKSGLPSDRFSAERTGGSVSTLTIQRTQQEDSAVYLCASSFALAASYEQYFGPGTRLTVT.

The chain uses TRBV11-3 and TRBJ2-3, with 8 bases lining up with TRBD2. Germline-derived CDR1 and CDR2 are SGHNT and YENEEA. J was trimmed by 2 bases and V by 1 base; bases with no gene match: 11. The CDR3 spans 18 residues. The CDR3 reads CASSLGVRTSGFTDTQYF. Written as DNA, the CDR3 is TGTGCCAGCAGCTTAGGAGTTAGAACTAGCGGATTCACAGATACGCAGTATTTT.

The V gene is TRBV30, the J gene TRBJ1-1, with D possibly being TRBD1 (6 bases). The CDR3 is 12 amino acids. V was trimmed by 4 bases and J by 6 bases, leaving 12 bases between them. CDR1 is GTSNPN, CDR2 SVGIG, per germline (reference sequence). The CDR3 coding sequence is TGTGCCTGGAACCGAGACAGGCCTGAAGCTTTCTTT. As protein: CAWNRDRPEAFF.

V gene TRBV18 combines with J gene TRBJ2-1; 8 nucleotides match TRBD1. Germline-derived CDR1 and CDR2 are KGHSH and LQKENI. V lost 3 bases and J lost 9; bases outside the gene matches: 10. There are 15 residues in the CDR3. The CDR3 reads CASSPNMGTGGEQFF. The CDR3 bases are TGTGCCAGCTCACCCAACATGGGTACAGGGGGTGAGCAGTTCTTC.

The chain employs TRBV24-1 and TRBJ2-1, with TRBD2 matching 11 bases. With 1 base clipped from V and 10 bases from J, the junction kept 11 bases outside the gene matches. CDR1 is KGHDR, CDR2 SFDVKD, per germline. The CDR3 consists of 17 residues. This CDR3 is CATSDFTTSGGSNEQFF. The CDR3 nucleotides read TGTGCCACCAGTGATTTTACTACTAGCGGGGGTTCCAACGAGCAGTTCTTC.

The CDR3 DNA sequence: TGTGCCAGCAGGCTACAGGATGTCGGGGAGCTGTTTTTT. Its translation: CASRLQDVGELFF. This rearrangement joins TRBV25-1 to TRBJ2-2, with D possibly matching TRBD1 (5 bases). Between the trimmed V and J ends, which lost 6 bases and 7 bases, there was a span of 12 bases. CDR3 length: 13 residues. The V gene's germline CDR1 is MGHDK and CDR2 SYGVNS.

V is TRBV5-1 and J is TRBJ2-5, with TRBD2 matching over 14 bases. Germline V CDR1 and CDR2: SGHRS, YFSETQ. V lost 3 bases and J lost 11; bases outside the gene matches: 9. The length of the CDR3 is 15 residues. The CDR3 loop reads CASSWGTSGGGEQYF. The CDR3 DNA sequence: TGCGCCAGCAGCTGGGGGACTAGCGGGGGAGGTGAGCAGTACTTC.

This clone was observed once. J is TRBJ1-1 and V is TRBV11-2; 8 bases map to TRBD1. The CDR3 is 15 residues long. Germline assignment: CDR1 SGHAT and CDR2 FQNNGV. Trimming at V came to 0 bases and at J to 4 bases, leaving 4 bases not matched to a gene. CDR3 sequence (DNA): TGTGCCAGCAGCTTAGAGGGACAGGAGGGCACTGAAGCTTTCTTT. This sequence encodes CASSLEGQEGTEAFF. Combining the CDR3 with reference TRBV11-2 and TRBJ1-1 gives the whole variable domain EAGVAQSPRYKIIEKRQSVAFWCNPISGHATLYWYQQILGQGPKLLIQFQNNGVVDDSQLPKDRFSAERLKGVDSTLKIQPAKLEDSAVYLCASSLEGQEGTEAFFGQGTRLTVV.